A single sample is the source of the 32 T cell receptor beta chains below, sequenced in a study of tissue T cells after allogeneic stem cell transplantation. TCRdb keeps only in-frame clones here, not all; method: immunoSEQ multiplex PCR. The sample holds about 10,000 clones; roughly two fifths are singletons and the top ten take 1.8%. Regarding time point: mouse harvest day 7 after allogeneic transplant. Each mouse received 10^7 T-cell-depleted marrow cells plus 10^6 splenic CD5+ T cells by tail vein. The sequenced material came from skin. These receptors were obtained from a female BALB/c mouse given C57BL/6 T cells with graft-versus-host disease after an allogeneic hematopoietic cell transplant.

With respect to this clone: Mouse germline and gene names are used. The CDR3 extends 1 residue past the end of the read, so its final part is completed from the germline J gene. The J gene is TRBJ1-1, the V gene TRBV26; D not certain. The CDR3 runs to 12 residues. Germline values: CDR1 KGHPV, CDR2 FQNQEV (reference sequence). V lost 0 bases and J 6 bases, leaving 5 bases between the germline ends. CDR3 sequence reads: CASSLSGPEVFF. CDR3 bases read: TGTGCCAGCAGTCTGTCAGGGCCAGAAGTCTTC.

This clone ranks as medium-sized. Genes and germline come from the mouse. The sequenced part of the CDR3 DNA is TGTGCCAGCAGTCGACAGGGGGTGGAAACGCTGTAT. Amino acids: CASSRQGVETLY. The whole CDR3 sequence is CASSRQGVETLYF. The chain carries TRBV19 and TRBJ2-3; 9 bases line up with TRBD1. The read ends 1 residue early relative to the CDR3; the germline J gene fills the gap. This CDR3 region has 13 residues. Germline CDR1 reads FNHDT; CDR2 reads SITEND (reference sequence). Unmatched junction bases numbered 3, after V lost 4 bases and J lost 6 bases.

For this clone: The gene symbols are mouse symbols. The CDR3 end is not reached by the read, which stops 1 residue before it; the germline J gene fills it in. The V call is TRBV26, the J call TRBJ1-1; no firm D call. Trimming left V 3 bases short and J 0 bases short, with 8 bases between. Per the germline V gene, CDR1 is KGHPV and CDR2 is FQNQEV (reference sequence). The CDR3 runs 14 residues. The CDR3 here is CASSLAGANTEVFF. CDR3 DNA, as far as it was read: TGTGCCAGCAGTCTCGCAGGTGCAAACACAGAAGTCTTC.

This clone was seen more than once but under ten times. Genes and germline are mouse. With the read ending 1 residue before the CDR3 end, the germline J gene is used to fill in that end. The rearrangement links TRBV3 to TRBJ1-4; D gene unclear. This CDR3 region has 14 residues. V was pared by 3 bases and J by 0 bases, with 5 bases between. Germline CDR1 reads SNHLY; CDR2 reads FYNGKV (reference sequence). CDR3 residues: CASSLALSNERLFF. The CDR3 DNA, read in part, is TGTGCCAGCAGCTTGGCCCTTTCCAACGAAAGATTATTT.

Points on this clone: Mouse gene names and germline throughout. Read sequence stops 1 residue before the CDR3 end, and the germline J gene provides the missing end. The rearrangement uses TRBV23 and TRBJ1-1; the table calls TRBD1, which could not be checked here. The CDR3 runs 14 residues. Germline CDR1 is KGHTA and CDR2 is FQNQQP. CDR3 loop: CSSSQPTENTEVFF. The part of the CDR3 DNA that was read is TGCTCCAGCAGTCAACCGACAGAAAACACAGAAGTCTTC.

Regarding this clone: Gene names refer to mouse genes. Coverage ceases 1 residue before the CDR3 finishes, and the germline J gene fills in the end. The V gene is TRBV5, the J gene TRBJ2-5; D uncertain. Germline values: CDR1 LGHNA, CDR2 YNLKQL (reference sequence). V shed 1 base and J shed 0 bases, with 5 bases lying between them. There are 14 residues in the CDR3. This CDR3 is CASSQGGNQDTQYF. The DNA read from the CDR3 is TGTGCCAGCAGCCAAGGGGGTAACCAAGACACCCAGTAC.

Of note for this clone: The genes and germline here are from mouse. Read data end 1 residue before the CDR3 end; the end is taken from the germline J gene. This chain connects TRBV26 to TRBJ1-2; 10 bases agree with TRBD1. CDR1 and CDR2 from the germline V gene are KGHPV and FQNQEV (reference sequence). CDR3 length: 13 residues. The ends lost 7 bases at V and 2 bases at J; junction bases unmatched: 1. The CDR3 protein is CASKGQGNSDYTF. The CDR3 DNA, read in part, is TGTGCCAGCAAGGGACAGGGGAACTCCGACTACACC.

In the case of this clone: The genes are named according to mouse. The missing CDR3 end, 1 residue past where the read stops, is filled in from the germline J gene. The chain joins TRBV26 to TRBJ2-1, with D hard to call. CDR1 is KGHPV and CDR2 is FQNQEV in the germline V gene (reference sequence). V was trimmed by 4 bases and J by 3 bases, leaving 4 bases between them. This CDR3 comprises 12 residues. CDR3 region: CASSPTYAEQFF. The CDR3 bases that were read are TGTGCCAGCAGTCCTACCTATGCTGAGCAGTTC.

For this clone: The gene names given are mouse names. The CDR3 extends 1 residue past the end of the read, so its final part is completed from the germline J gene. J is TRBJ2-2 and V is TRBV20; 8 bases line up with TRBD1. Trimming took 3 bases from V and 0 from J; bases not matched to a gene: 0. The CDR3 runs to 14 residues. Germline values: CDR1 GFQATS, CDR2 STVNSAI. CDR3 residues: CGARQGANTGQLYF. CDR3 DNA (partial): TGTGGTGCTAGACAGGGGGCAAACACCGGGCAGCTCTAC. Filled out from reference TRBV20 and TRBJ2-2, the complete variable domain reads GALVYQYPRRTICKSGTSMRMECQAVGFQATSVAWYRQSPQKTFELIALSTVNSAIKYEQNFTQEKFPISHPNLSFSSMTVLNAYLEDRGLYLCGARQGANTGQLYFGEGSKLTVL.

Comment on this clone: All gene names here are mouse names. The CDR3 end falls 1 residue outside the read, so it is completed with the germline J gene. This chain connects TRBV1 to TRBJ2-7, with 11 bases matching TRBD1. The CDR3 is made up of 14 amino acids. CDR1 and CDR2 from the germline V gene are NSQYPW and LRSPGD (reference sequence). V gave up 3 bases and J gave up 6 bases; unmatched junction bases: 4. The sequenced part of the CDR3 DNA is TGCACCTGCAGTGCTCCGGGACAGGGGGTTGAACAGTAC. Its protein product is CTCSAPGQGVEQY. The full CDR3 is CTCSAPGQGVEQYF.

This clone was counted a few times. Each gene name is a mouse one. The missing CDR3 end, 1 residue past where the read stops, is filled in from the germline J gene. This chain joins TRBV31 and TRBJ2-2, with 8 bases matching TRBD1. The CDR3 sequence is 15 residues long. CDR1 is GKSSPN, CDR2 SITVG, per germline. Losses at the gene ends were 0 bases for V and 5 bases for J; bases not matched to a gene: 5. CDR3 loop: CAWSLKRQGTGQLYF. The sequenced part of the CDR3 DNA is TGTGCCTGGAGTCTAAAGAGACAGGGGACCGGGCAGCTCTAC.

The sample holds a few counts of this clone. Mouse gene names apply. The CDR3 is cut off 1 residue early in the read; its end comes from the germline J gene. Distinct nucleotide sequences in the sample also encode this CDR3. The rearrangement links TRBV12-2 to TRBJ2-3; 10 bases fit TRBD1. The ends lost 0 bases at V and 3 bases at J; junction bases unmatched: 2. The CDR3 covers 15 residues. Germline lookup yields CDR1 SGHLS and CDR2 HYDKME. CDR3 in amino acids: CASSLDRGRAETLYF. The CDR3 DNA, read in part, is TGTGCCAGCTCTCTCGACAGGGGGCGCGCAGAAACGCTGTAT. Complete variable domain (other parts from reference TRBV12-2 and TRBJ2-3): NSGVVQSPRYIIKGKGERSILKCIPISGHLSVAWYQQTQGQELKFFIQHYDKMERDKGNLPSRFSVQQFDDYHSEMNMSALELEDSAVYFCASSLDRGRAETLYFGSGTRLTVL.

Regarding this clone: Gene names refer to mouse genes. The read terminates 1 residue before the CDR3 end, so the remaining end is supplied by the germline J gene. The gene calls are TRBV26 and TRBJ1-3; 9 nucleotides align to TRBD1. V lost 2 bases to trimming and J lost 2 bases; unmatched junction nucleotides: 4. The CDR3 contains 16 residues. Germline lookup yields CDR1 KGHPV and CDR2 FQNQEV (reference sequence). The CDR3 DNA, read in part, is TGTGCCAGCAGTCTGACAGGGGGCAGGACTGGAAATACGCTCTAT. Amino acids: CASSLTGGRTGNTLY. From start to end, the CDR3 is CASSLTGGRTGNTLYF.

By share of the sample, this clone is medium-sized (0.01 to 0.1%). The germline and genes are mouse ones. The CDR3 end is not reached by the read, which stops 1 residue before it; the germline J gene fills it in. The chain links TRBV26 to TRBJ1-4; the D gene is possibly TRBD1 (5 bases). This CDR3 contains 15 residues. V was trimmed by 4 bases and J by 0 bases, leaving 9 bases between them. Per the germline V gene, CDR1 is KGHPV and CDR2 is FQNQEV (reference sequence). The CDR3 bases that were read are TGTGCCAGCAGTCGGCAGACAGTTTCCAACGAAAGATTATTT. Protein: CASSRQTVSNERLF. The whole CDR3 protein is CASSRQTVSNERLFF.

The count of this clone is one. Each gene name is a mouse one. The DNA ends 1 residue before the CDR3 does, and the rest of the CDR3 is filled in from the germline J gene. This rearrangement joins TRBV15 to TRBJ1-1; D not resolved. Trimming pared 3 bases from V and 7 bases from J, leaving 6 bases between. In germline, CDR1 is SGHND, CDR2 FRSKSL. There are 11 residues in the CDR3. CDR3 sequence reads: CASSFDREVFF. CDR3 DNA, as far as it was read: TGTGCCAGCAGTTTCGACCGAGAAGTCTTC. The full variable domain, rest sourced from reference TRBV15 and TRBJ1-1, is DAGVTQTPRHEVAEKGQTIILKCEPVSGHNDLFWYRQTKIQGLELLSYFRSKSLMEDGGAFKDRFKAEMLNSSFSTLKIQPTEPKDSAVYLCASSFDREVFFGKGTRLTVV.

On this clone itself: Gene names and germline match the mouse. The read gets to within 1 residue of the CDR3 end, and the germline J gene fills in the rest. The rearrangement joins TRBV16 to TRBJ1-4, with a possible D match to TRBD1 (6 bases). This CDR3 spans 14 amino acids. Germline CDR1 is SGHSA and CDR2 is FRNQAP. The V gene lost 6 bases and the J gene lost 4 bases, with 12 bases spanning the gap. The sequenced part of the CDR3 DNA is TGTGCAAGCAGGCCGGGACATTTCAACGAAAGATTATTT. This translates into CASRPGHFNERLF. The CDR3 as a whole reads CASRPGHFNERLFF.

This clone was counted a few times. The listed genes are named as in mouse. The CDR3 spells CASSQRTGGYEQYF. Incomplete CDR3 DNA: TGTGCCAGCAGCCAGAGGACTGGGGGGTATGAACAGTAC. The V call is TRBV2, the J call TRBJ2-7; 11 positions agree with TRBD2. The read gets to within 1 residue of the CDR3 end, and the germline J gene fills in the rest. Per germline, CDR1 LGHNA and CDR2 YSYQKL. The CDR3 runs to 14 residues. The V segment lost 3 bases and the J segment 4 bases; nucleotides outside the gene matches: 2.

This clone occurred a few times. Gene labels here are mouse ones. The CDR3 sequence is CSSSQSGTSNTGQLYF. CDR3 DNA (partial): TGCTCCAGCAGTCAATCTGGGACATCAAACACCGGGCAGCTCTAC. This chain connects TRBV23 to TRBJ2-2; the table's TRBD1 call for D was not verified on the DNA. The CDR3 end lies 1 residue beyond the end of the read and is filled in from the germline J gene. The germline gives CDR1 KGHTA, CDR2 FQNQQP. CDR3 length: 16 amino acids.

Of note for this clone: Gene and germline names: mouse. The read comes to an end 1 residue before the CDR3 does, leaving the germline J gene to fill in the end. The chain joins TRBV26 to TRBJ2-3, with unresolved D. In germline, CDR1 is KGHPV, CDR2 FQNQEV (reference sequence). The CDR3 is 12 residues long. Trimming left V 4 bases short and J 1 base short, with 3 bases between. The CDR3 region is CASSPRAETLYF. The DNA read from the CDR3 is TGTGCCAGCAGTCCCCGTGCAGAAACGCTGTAT.

Remarks on this clone: Mouse names are used for the genes. Coverage ceases 1 residue before the CDR3 finishes, and the germline J gene fills in the end. J is TRBJ1-2 and V is TRBV3; D is unclear. The V end was cut by 2 bases, the J end by 2 bases, with 6 bases between. The CDR3 loop spans 13 amino acids. Germline values: CDR1 SNHLY, CDR2 FYNGKV (reference sequence). The part of the CDR3 DNA that was read is TGTGCCAGCAGCTTATTGGGCAACTCCGACTACACC. Its protein is CASSLLGNSDYT. The complete CDR3 protein is CASSLLGNSDYTF.

This clone was counted between two and nine times. Genes and germline are mouse. With the read ending 1 residue before the CDR3 end, the germline J gene is used to fill in that end. The chain is built from TRBV3 and TRBJ2-2, with D possibly TRBD2 on 5 matching bases. Germline V gene lookup returns CDR1 SNHLY and CDR2 FYNGKV (reference sequence). The V end was cut by 4 bases, the J end by 1 base, with 7 bases between. The CDR3 is 14 amino acids. Partial CDR3 DNA: TGTGCCAGCAGCTCACTGGAAAACACCGGGCAGCTCTAC. Its translation is CASSSLENTGQLY. The entire CDR3 reads CASSSLENTGQLYF.

Sample share makes this clone medium-sized. Any gene name here is a mouse gene name. The read falls 1 residue short of the CDR3 end, and the missing part is taken from the germline J gene. The chain uses TRBV31 and TRBJ1-3; 9 nucleotides align to TRBD1. The CDR3 covers 11 residues. CDR1 and CDR2 (germline): GKSSPN, SITVG. Losses at the gene ends were 3 bases for V and 12 bases for J; bases not matched to a gene: 3. CDR3 region: CAWRPGQGLYF. Partial CDR3 DNA: TGTGCCTGGAGACCGGGACAGGGGCTCTAT.

Turning to this clone: The gene names here belong to mouse. The CDR3 extends 1 residue past the end of the read, so its final part is completed from the germline J gene. The gene calls are TRBV23 and TRBJ2-5; TRBD2 was called by the table and not checked on the DNA. Germline lookup yields CDR1 KGHTA and CDR2 FQNQQP. The CDR3 is made up of 16 amino acids. CDR3 DNA, as far as it was read: TGCTCCAGCAGTCAAAGGACTGGGGGGGACCAAGACACCCAGTAC. Its protein is CSSSQRTGGDQDTQY. The CDR3, in full, reads CSSSQRTGGDQDTQYF.

In its sample, this clone ranks as medium-sized. Germline and genes here are mouse. The read gets to within 1 residue of the CDR3 end, and the germline J gene fills in the rest. The V call is TRBV26, the J call TRBJ2-3; no clear D gene. V was pared by 2 bases and J by 0 bases, with 6 bases between. Germline CDR1 is KGHPV and CDR2 is FQNQEV (reference sequence). The CDR3 spans 14 residues. CDR3 bases read: TGTGCCAGCAGTCTGCCATCTAGTGCAGAAACGCTGTAT. Amino acids: CASSLPSSAETLY. The CDR3 in its entirety is CASSLPSSAETLYF.

Regarding this clone: Genes and germline are mouse. Sequencing ends 1 residue short of the CDR3 end; the germline J gene provides the rest. The rearrangement joins TRBV23 to TRBJ1-4. This CDR3 region has 15 residues. The V gene's germline CDR1 is KGHTA and CDR2 FQNQQP. Incomplete CDR3 DNA: TGCTCCAGCAGTCAATCCCGGGGGGCGAACGAAAGATTATTT. It encodes CSSSQSRGANERLF. The entire CDR3 reads CSSSQSRGANERLFF.

The sample holds a few counts of this clone. Gene names refer to mouse genes. The read ends 1 residue shy of where the CDR3 ends; the end is completed using the germline J gene. The chain carries TRBV2 and TRBJ1-3; D remains unclear. The CDR3 is 16 residues long. CDR1 LGHNA and CDR2 YSYQKL come from the germline V gene. Trimming removed 0 bases from V and 0 bases from J, with 9 bases in between. The CDR3 bases that were read are TGTGCCAGCAGCCAAGAGGGCAGCAATTCTGGAAATACGCTCTAT. Its translation: CASSQEGSNSGNTLY. The whole CDR3 is CASSQEGSNSGNTLYF.

By share of the sample, this clone is medium-sized. The genes are named according to mouse. Sequencing ends 1 residue short of the CDR3 end; the germline J gene provides the rest. V usage is TRBV26 and J usage is TRBJ2-1; D might be TRBD2 (6 bases). Germline CDR1 KGHPV, CDR2 FQNQEV (reference sequence). Trimming left V 6 bases short and J 3 bases short, with 9 bases between. The CDR3 runs to 13 residues. The CDR3: CASSPGLYAEQFF. The CDR3 DNA, read in part, is TGTGCCAGCAGCCCGGGACTCTATGCTGAGCAGTTC.

About this clone: Gene names refer to mouse genes. The sequence runs out 1 residue before the end of the CDR3; the remainder is reconstructed from the germline J gene. V is TRBV19 and J is TRBJ1-6, with 10 bases that match TRBD1. TRBJ1-6 is placed among ORFs of uncertain function. V lost 6 bases to trimming and J lost 4 bases; unmatched junction nucleotides: 4. The CDR3 has 15 amino acids. Germline V lookup: CDR1 FNHDT, CDR2 SITEND (reference sequence). CDR3 DNA (partial): TGTGCCAGCACCCCGGGACAGGGGTATAATTCGCCCCTCTAC. Its protein product is CASTPGQGYNSPLY. The CDR3 reads in full as CASTPGQGYNSPLYF.

As to this clone: Any gene name here is a mouse gene name. The read halts 1 residue ahead of the CDR3 end, with the missing end drawn from the germline J gene. This chain joins TRBV1 and TRBJ1-6; D perhaps matches TRBD1 (5 bases). TRBJ1-6 is placed among ORFs of uncertain function. The V end lost 0 bases, the J end lost 0 bases, and 9 bases lay between the germline ends. Germline V CDR1 and CDR2: NSQYPW, LRSPGD (reference sequence). This CDR3 has 17 amino acids. The covered CDR3 bases are TGCACCTGCAGTGCAGATCGGGGCACTTCCTATAATTCGCCCCTCTAC. This gives the protein CTCSADRGTSYNSPLY. The full CDR3 protein reads CTCSADRGTSYNSPLYF.

As concerns this clone: The gene names here belong to mouse. The read halts 1 residue ahead of the CDR3 end, with the missing end drawn from the germline J gene. The chain has TRBV5 and TRBJ1-1; D possibly corresponds to TRBD1 (6 bases). The germline CDR1 and CDR2 sequences are LGHNA and YNLKQL (reference sequence). This CDR3 is 14 amino acids long. Trimming took 1 base from V and 4 from J, leaving 10 bases between them. The CDR3 spells CASSQGGAGTEVFF. CDR3 DNA, as far as it was read: TGTGCCAGCAGCCAAGGGGGGGCTGGCACAGAAGTCTTC.

Regarding this clone: Any gene name here is a mouse gene name. Read data end 1 residue before the CDR3 end; the end is taken from the germline J gene. Other DNA sequences in this specimen translate into the identical CDR3. The V and J genes are TRBV26 and TRBJ1-1; no definite D call. CDR1 is KGHPV, CDR2 FQNQEV, per germline (reference sequence). The CDR3 has 13 residues. V lost 6 bases and J 0 bases, leaving 8 bases between the germline ends. This CDR3 reads CASSPGTNTEVFF. Partial CDR3 DNA: TGTGCCAGCAGCCCCGGGACAAACACAGAAGTCTTC.

This clone showed up just a few times. The gene symbols are mouse symbols. The read ends 1 residue early relative to the CDR3; the germline J gene fills the gap. This rearrangement joins TRBV26 to TRBJ1-4; D ambiguous. CDR1 is KGHPV, CDR2 FQNQEV, per germline (reference sequence). V lost 1 base and J 7 bases, leaving 7 bases between the germline ends. This CDR3 is built from 13 residues. CDR3 bases read: TGTGCCAGCAGTCTGTTGGGGAGCGAAAGATTATTT. Protein sequence: CASSLLGSERLF. The whole CDR3 reads CASSLLGSERLFF. Based on the CDR3 plus reference TRBV26 and TRBJ1-4, the full variable domain is NSKVIQTPRYLVKGQGQKAKMRCIPEKGHPVVFWYQQNKNNEFKFLINFQNQEVLQQIDMTEKRFSAECPSNSPCSLEIQSSEAGDSALYLCASSLLGSERLFFGHGTKLSVL.